This T cell receptor (beta chain) was sequenced for a study of T-cell reconstitution after alpha-beta-depleted transplantation in children. On this clonotype itself: What it recognizes is unknown.

Preparation of the TCRbeta library was carried out with unique molecular identifiers. Each CDR3 protein gets one entry after TCRdb re-called the PCR reads with MiXCR. Of 500,000 to 750,000 distinct CDR3 sequences detected, about an eighth appear once; the ten largest clones hold about 2.2%. Study results and limitations: Surviving thymic progenitors and recipient T cells were the source of high TCRbeta diversity at day 60 in some patients. At one year after transplant, newly produced T cells mostly accounted for T-cell counts and diversity. About two months after transplant, alpha-beta T cells reportedly came from several hundred expanded graft clones.

The sample consisted of PBMCs, mostly from graft donor cells, taken 360 days after TCRalphabeta/CD19-depleted stem cell transplant. The clonotype comes from a male patient younger than 18 who had a stem cell transplant for acute myeloid leukemia, so the T cells may come from the graft donor.

CDR3 residues: CASSRVPGYYTDTQYF. CDR3 nucleotides: TGTGCCAGCAGCCGCGTCCCGGGATATTACACAGATACGCAGTATTTT. This chain links TRBV5-8 with TRBJ2-3; D might be TRBD2 (5 bases). This CDR3 region has 16 residues. Trimming pared 4 bases from V and 2 bases from J, leaving 17 bases between. Germline CDR1 is SGHTS and CDR2 is YDEGEE.